This T cell receptor (beta chain) was sequenced during a study of T-cell reconstitution after alpha-beta-depleted transplantation in children. General study points: Where some patients showed high TCRbeta diversity at day 60, it came from recipient T cells and thymic progenitors that had survived.

The authors prepared the TCRbeta library with unique molecular identifiers. One entry per CDR3 protein results from TCRdb running MiXCR on the PCR reads. The table includes a few hundred thousand distinct CDR3 sequences, around 15% detected once. Per germline, CDR1 DFQATT and CDR2 SNEGSKA (reference sequence). CDR3 size: 15 residues. V trimming: 3 bases; J trimming: 1 base; junction bases outside the gene matches: 3. This clonotype was seen more than once but under ten times. What it recognizes is unknown. The sequencing used PBMCs, mostly from graft donor cells, collected 360 days after TCRalphabeta/CD19-depleted stem cell transplant. This chain uses TRBV20-1 with TRBJ2-2; TRBD2 matches 9 bases. The sequence was collected from a boy less than two years old who had a stem cell transplant for Wiskott-Aldrich syndrome, so the T cells may come from the graft donor. The CDR3 here is CSASAGGRNTGELFF. CDR3 sequence (DNA): TGCAGTGCTAGCGCGGGGGGGCGGAACACCGGGGAGCTGTTTTTT.